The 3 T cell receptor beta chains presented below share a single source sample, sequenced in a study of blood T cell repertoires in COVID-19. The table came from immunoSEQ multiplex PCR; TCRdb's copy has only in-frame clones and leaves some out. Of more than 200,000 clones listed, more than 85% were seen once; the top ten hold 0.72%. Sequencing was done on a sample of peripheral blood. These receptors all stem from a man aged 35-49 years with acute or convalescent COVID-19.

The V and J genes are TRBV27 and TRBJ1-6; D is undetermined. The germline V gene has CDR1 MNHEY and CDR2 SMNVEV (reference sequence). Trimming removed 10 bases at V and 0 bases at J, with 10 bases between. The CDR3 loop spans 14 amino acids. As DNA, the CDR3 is TGTGCCACCAGAGCGAGCTCCTATAATTCACCCCTCCACTTT. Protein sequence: CATRASSYNSPLHF.

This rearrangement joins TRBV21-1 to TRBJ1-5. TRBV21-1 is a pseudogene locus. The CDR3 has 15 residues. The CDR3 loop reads CARRFPGKRIRPQHF. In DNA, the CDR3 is TGTGCCAGGCGCTTCCCCGGGAAAAGGATCCGGCCCCAGCATTTT.

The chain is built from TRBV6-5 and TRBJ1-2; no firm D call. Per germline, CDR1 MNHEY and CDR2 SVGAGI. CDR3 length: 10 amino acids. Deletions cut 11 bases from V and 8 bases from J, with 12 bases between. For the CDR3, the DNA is TGTGCCGCCCGCTTCGGGGGCTACACCTTC. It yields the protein CAARFGGYTF.